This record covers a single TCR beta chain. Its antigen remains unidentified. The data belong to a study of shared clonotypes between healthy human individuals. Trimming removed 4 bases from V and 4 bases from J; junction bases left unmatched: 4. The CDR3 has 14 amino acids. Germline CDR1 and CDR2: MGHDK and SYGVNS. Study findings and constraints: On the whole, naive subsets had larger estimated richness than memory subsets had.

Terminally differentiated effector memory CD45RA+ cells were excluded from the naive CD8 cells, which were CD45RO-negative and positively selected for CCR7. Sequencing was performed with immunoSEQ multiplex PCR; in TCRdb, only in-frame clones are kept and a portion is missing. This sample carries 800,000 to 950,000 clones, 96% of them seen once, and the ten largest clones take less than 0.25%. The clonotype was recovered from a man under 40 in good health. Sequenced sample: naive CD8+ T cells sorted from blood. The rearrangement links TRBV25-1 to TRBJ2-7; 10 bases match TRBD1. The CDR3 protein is CASSVTGGRYEQYF. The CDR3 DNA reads TGTGCCAGCAGTGTGACAGGGGGCAGGTACGAGCAGTACTTC.